These T cell receptor beta chains were read from a single sample in a study of Graves' ophthalmopathy and Graves' hyperthyroidism. MiXCR, run by TCRdb on the multiplex PCR reads, gives a single entry per CDR3 protein. The data show about 340,000 distinct CDR3 sequences, roughly a sixth seen once. Sequenced material: peripheral blood. These receptors were collected from an adult man with Graves' ophthalmopathy. Each CDR3 is given without its conserved first and last residue.

J gene: TRBJ2-5
V gene: TRBV7-9
CDR3 protein: ASSSTPFPETQY

J gene: TRBJ2-4
V gene: TRBV2
CDR3 protein: ASSDGGAGALAKNIQY

J gene: TRBJ2-2
V gene: TRBV20-1
CDR3 protein: SASLHGSTGELS

J gene: TRBJ2-7
V gene: TRBV7-2
CDR3 protein: ASSFWAGAGEQY

J gene: TRBJ2-5
V gene: TRBV7-8
CDR3 protein: ASSIGGTGGQTQY

J gene: TRBJ1-5
V gene: TRBV12-3/TRBV12-4
CDR3 protein: ASSAPFVGQPQH

J gene: TRBJ1-1
V gene: TRBV5-1
CDR3 protein: ATKRGTANTEAF

J gene: TRBJ2-6
V gene: TRBV2
CDR3 protein: ASRQGSSGANVLT

J gene: TRBJ2-2
V gene: TRBV20-1
CDR3 protein: SARKAGVGGELF

J gene: TRBJ2-1
V gene: TRBV6-2/TRBV6-3
CDR3 protein: ASSPWGGTGFRNEQF

J gene: TRBJ1-2
V gene: TRBV9
CDR3 protein: ASSPSGTAYGYT

J gene: TRBJ2-5
V gene: TRBV20-1
CDR3 protein: SARSIETQY

J gene: TRBJ2-1
V gene: TRBV11-2
CDR3 protein: ASSLEGPTELWGFDYNEQF

J gene: TRBJ1-1
V gene: TRBV6-2/TRBV6-3
CDR3 protein: ASSSQSAPSFAEAF

J gene: TRBJ2-5
V gene: TRBV6-1
CDR3 protein: ASSDDRYETQY

J gene: TRBJ2-7
V gene: TRBV30
CDR3 protein: AWSGGQLTVEQY

J gene: TRBJ1-1
V gene: TRBV27
CDR3 protein: ASSPNREMNTEAF

J gene: TRBJ2-7
V gene: TRBV28
CDR3 protein: ASSHRPGEQY

J gene: TRBJ1-2
V gene: TRBV12-3/TRBV12-4
CDR3 protein: ASPGSGSYGYT

J gene: TRBJ2-5
V gene: TRBV28
CDR3 protein: ASSPPGQIQETQY

J gene: TRBJ2-7
V gene: TRBV18
CDR3 protein: ASSRTGDANPEQY

J gene: TRBJ2-5
V gene: TRBV18
CDR3 protein: ASSRRDSKKETQY

J gene: TRBJ1-6
V gene: TRBV4-2
CDR3 protein: ASSQDTPRTVNNSPLH

J gene: TRBJ1-6
V gene: TRBV30
CDR3 protein: AWRQGGYNSPLH

J gene: TRBJ2-5
V gene: TRBV28
CDR3 protein: ASSDILAGQETQY

J gene: TRBJ2-7
V gene: TRBV7-2
CDR3 protein: ASSPRARNGYEQY

J gene: TRBJ2-7
V gene: TRBV20-1
CDR3 protein: SARDQGYEQY

J gene: TRBJ1-1
V gene: TRBV12-5
CDR3 protein: ASGQLTTEAF

J gene: TRBJ2-5
V gene: TRBV3-1
CDR3 protein: ASSPSIGGQETQY

J gene: TRBJ1-2
V gene: TRBV2
CDR3 protein: ASRIRGRGYT

J gene: TRBJ1-2
V gene: TRBV2
CDR3 protein: ASTAGTGGAGGYGYT

J gene: TRBJ2-2
V gene: TRBV6-1
CDR3 protein: ASRLADGELF

J gene: TRBJ1-2
V gene: TRBV20-1
CDR3 protein: SAPGTSLPLYGYT

J gene: TRBJ2-5
V gene: TRBV3-1
CDR3 protein: ASGLNLGETQY

J gene: TRBJ2-7
V gene: TRBV11-1
CDR3 protein: ASSFGRRREGYEQY

J gene: TRBJ2-7
V gene: TRBV29-1
CDR3 protein: SAGEGTGTYEQY

J gene: TRBJ1-5
V gene: TRBV7-9
CDR3 protein: ASTRLSNQPQH

J gene: TRBJ1-2
V gene: TRBV28
CDR3 protein: ASSFAQINGYT

J gene: TRBJ2-7
V gene: TRBV28
CDR3 protein: ASSWGELAYEQY

J gene: TRBJ1-2
V gene: TRBV12-3/TRBV12-4
CDR3 protein: ASSSFSGYT

J gene: TRBJ1-2
V gene: TRBV6-1
CDR3 protein: ASSERQTGYT

J gene: TRBJ1-2
V gene: TRBV14
CDR3 protein: ASSQGGNRYGYT

J gene: TRBJ2-4
V gene: TRBV12-3/TRBV12-4
CDR3 protein: ASSLRRENIQY

J gene: TRBJ1-2
V gene: TRBV11-2
CDR3 protein: ASSRGGTFYGYT

J gene: TRBJ2-5
V gene: TRBV7-2
CDR3 protein: ASSPLRETQY

J gene: TRBJ2-7
V gene: TRBV11-2
CDR3 protein: ASSFMPGQGPYEQY

J gene: TRBJ2-5
V gene: TRBV18
CDR3 protein: ASSRDRSETQY

J gene: TRBJ2-7
V gene: TRBV6-2/TRBV6-3
CDR3 protein: ASSDRDRERRHEQY

J gene: TRBJ1-5
V gene: TRBV20-1
CDR3 protein: SATLGQGDQPQH

J gene: TRBJ1-1
V gene: TRBV28
CDR3 protein: ASGFQGGTEAF

J gene: TRBJ2-2
V gene: TRBV20-1
CDR3 protein: SASRSGGNTGELF

J gene: TRBJ1-1
V gene: TRBV20-1
CDR3 protein: SAKTTENVEAF

J gene: TRBJ2-5
V gene: TRBV20-1
CDR3 protein: SARQGGQTQY

J gene: TRBJ2-5
V gene: TRBV6-1
CDR3 protein: ASSKGTRQETQY

J gene: TRBJ2-7
V gene: TRBV5-1
CDR3 protein: ASSPSLGQGQYEQY